Below, 26 T cell receptor beta chains from the same sample are listed, as sequenced in a study of shared clonotypes between healthy human individuals. Using immunoSEQ multiplex PCR, the repertoire was profiled, and TCRdb retains in-frame clones only, with some absent. The data hold about 960,000 clones, with approximately 80% observed a single time. Material for sequencing was memory CD4+ T cells sorted from blood. The sample's subset: CD45RA-negative fraction. The origin of the receptors is a man aged 18 to 30 in good health.

The chain has TRBV19 and TRBJ2-7; D is undetermined. Trimming removed 0 bases at V and 6 bases at J, with 9 bases between. The V gene's germline CDR1 is LNHDA and CDR2 SQIVND (reference sequence). There are 13 residues in the CDR3. CDR3 coding DNA: TGTGCCAGTAGTATAGATGGCACAGCCGAGCAGTACTTC. Protein product: CASSIDGTAEQYF.

Written as DNA, the CDR3 is TGCGCCAGCAGCTTGATGGGCGGCTCCTACGAGCAGTACTTC. This encodes CASSLMGGSYEQYF. This chain connects TRBV5-1 to TRBJ2-7; D remains unclear. Germline CDR1 SGHRS, CDR2 YFSETQ. The CDR3 consists of 14 residues. Trimming shortened V by 1 base and J by 0 bases, and 8 bases separated the two germline ends. The full variable domain, its missing parts supplied by reference TRBV5-1 and TRBJ2-7, is KAGVTQTPRYLIKTRGQQVTLSCSPISGHRSVSWYQQTPGQGLQFLFEYFSETQRNKGNFPGRFSGRQFSNSRSEMNVSTLELGDSALYLCASSLMGGSYEQYFGPGTRLTVT.

The gene calls are TRBV5-1 and TRBJ2-5, with 9 bases fitting TRBD1. Germline assignment: CDR1 SGHRS and CDR2 YFSETQ. The junction had 3 bases not matched to a gene; V was cut back by 3 bases and J by 0 bases. The CDR3 contains 15 residues. This CDR3 is CASSSGQGNQETQYF. The CDR3, as DNA: TGCGCCAGCAGCTCCGGACAGGGGAACCAAGAGACCCAGTACTTC. Full variable domain (rest looked up from reference TRBV5-1 and TRBJ2-5): KAGVTQTPRYLIKTRGQQVTLSCSPISGHRSVSWYQQTPGQGLQFLFEYFSETQRNKGNFPGRFSGRQFSNSRSEMNVSTLELGDSALYLCASSSGQGNQETQYFGPGTRLLVL.

The chain is built from TRBV18 and TRBJ2-1; D remains unclear. Trimming took off 3 bases at V and 3 bases at J, with 6 bases between the two ends. Germline V gene lookup returns CDR1 KGHSH and CDR2 LQKENI. This CDR3 comprises 13 residues. The chain's CDR3 is CASSPDGYNEQFF. CDR3 DNA sequence: TGTGCCAGCTCACCCGACGGCTACAATGAGCAGTTCTTC.

The chain uses TRBV6-5 and TRBJ2-3, with D uncertain. Trimming removed 6 bases at V and 9 bases at J, with 10 bases between. Germline CDR1 is MNHEY and CDR2 is SVGAGI. The CDR3 covers 11 residues. Written as DNA, the CDR3 is TGTGCCAGCAGGGTGCTAACGACGCAGTATTTT. Translated, it gives CASRVLTTQYF.

In its sample, this clone was seen once. The V gene is TRBV6-1, the J gene TRBJ1-4, with TRBD1 matching 8 bases. Germline V gene sequence: CDR1 MNHNS, CDR2 SASEGT. V lost 6 bases to trimming and J lost 7 bases; unmatched junction nucleotides: 7. The CDR3 totals 14 residues. The CDR3 protein is CASSPGQAGEKLFF. CDR3 bases: TGTGCCAGCAGCCCGGGACAGGCAGGTGAAAAACTGTTTTTT.

The chain is built from TRBV5-1 and TRBJ2-7, with D possibly TRBD1 on 7 matching bases. The CDR3 sequence is 15 residues long. CDR1 is SGHRS and CDR2 is YFSETQ in the germline V gene. V lost 3 bases and J lost 7, with 20 bases in between. CDR3 region: CASSSGGTAQGEQYF. CDR3 sequence (DNA): TGCGCCAGCAGCTCTGGCGGGACAGCCCAAGGAGAGCAGTACTTC.

This chain uses TRBV4-1 with TRBJ2-5; D unresolved. Trimming shortened V by 0 bases and J by 1 base, and 9 bases separated the two germline ends. CDR1 MGHRA and CDR2 YSYEKL come from the germline V gene. The length of the CDR3 is 15 residues. In DNA, the CDR3 is TGCGCCAGCAGCCAAGATTCCTGGGTCCAAGAGACCCAGTACTTC. This encodes CASSQDSWVQETQYF.

This clone was observed a single time. The rearrangement joins TRBV2 to TRBJ2-1; TRBD2 matches 8 bases. The CDR3 loop spans 19 amino acids. V shed 2 bases and J 3 bases; nucleotides not matched to a gene: 15. Per the germline V gene, CDR1 is SNHLY and CDR2 is FYNNEI. The CDR3 loop is CASSERPASGGGNYNEQFF. DNA of the CDR3: TGTGCCAGCAGTGAACGACCGGCTTCGGGCGGGGGGAACTACAATGAGCAGTTCTTC.

Turning to this clone: The same CDR3 is also encoded by other DNA sequences in this sample. The chain recombines TRBV30 with TRBJ2-7; D gene uncertain. Germline CDR1 and CDR2: GTSNPN and SVGIG (reference sequence). The CDR3 runs 12 residues. V was pared by 2 bases and J by 4 bases, with 9 bases between. DNA for the CDR3: TGTGCCTGGAGTCCACCTGGTTACGAGCAGTACTTC. Its protein product is CAWSPPGYEQYF.

V usage is TRBV6-1 and J usage is TRBJ2-7; D unclear. The CDR3 is made up of 12 amino acids. Trimming stripped 6 bases from V and 9 bases from J, with 15 bases between. Germline V lookup: CDR1 MNHNS, CDR2 SASEGT. The CDR3 protein is CASRDLVFGQYF. CDR3 nucleotide sequence: TGTGCCAGCAGGGACCTCGTCTTTGGGCAGTACTTC.

V usage is TRBV5-1 and J usage is TRBJ1-1, with 8 bases matching TRBD1. J gave up 3 bases and V 3 bases, and 13 bases lay outside the gene matches. The CDR3 sequence is 17 residues long. Germline V lookup: CDR1 SGHRS, CDR2 YFSETQ. This CDR3 reads CASSWIRTGRTYTEAFF. DNA for the CDR3: TGCGCCAGCAGCTGGATTCGGACAGGGAGGACCTACACTGAAGCTTTCTTT.

This clone was seen only a few times. The chain couples TRBV11-2 to TRBJ2-5; 11 bases match TRBD2. V was clipped by 5 bases and J by 2 bases; unmatched bases: 4. CDR1 SGHAT and CDR2 FQNNGV come from the germline V gene. There are 15 residues in the CDR3. This CDR3 reads CASSPRTSGQETQYF. The CDR3 DNA reads as TGTGCCAGCAGCCCCCGGACTAGCGGGCAAGAGACCCAGTACTTC.

The chain carries TRBV5-1 and TRBJ2-5, with 10 bases aligning to TRBD2. The CDR3 contains 16 residues. Germline loops: CDR1 SGHRS, CDR2 YFSETQ. V was pared by 4 bases and J by 4 bases, with 10 bases of the junction left unmatched. In DNA, the CDR3 is TGCGCCAGCAGCCGTGGGGCTAGCGGGGGAGGAGAGACCCAGTACTTC. Protein sequence: CASSRGASGGGETQYF.

The V call is TRBV7-8, the J call TRBJ2-5, with 16 nucleotides matching TRBD2. Germline V CDR1 and CDR2: SGHVS, FQNEAQ. With 5 bases clipped from V and 5 bases from J, the junction kept 14 bases outside the gene matches. This CDR3 is built from 19 residues. Here the CDR3 DNA reads TGTGCCAGCAGCCCCGGGACTAGCGGGGGGGCGGGTGATCGGGAGACCCAGTACTTC. It specifies CASSPGTSGGAGDRETQYF.

The chain links TRBV9 to TRBJ1-6; a possible D gene is TRBD1 (6 bases). Germline V gives CDR1 SGDLS, CDR2 YYNGEE. The CDR3 has 21 amino acids. With 4 bases removed from V and 5 bases from J, the gap between germline ends came to 31 bases. The CDR3 bases are TGTGCCAGCAGCCCTCGCATAGGTCAGGGCAGGGGAGCTATGAATAATTCACCCCTCCACTTT. Its protein product is CASSPRIGQGRGAMNNSPLHF.

The CDR3 coding sequence is TGTGCCAGCAGCCCGTGGACAGACACTGAAGCTTTCTTT. It yields the protein CASSPWTDTEAFF. The rearrangement joins TRBV14 to TRBJ1-1; the D gene is possibly TRBD1 (6 bases). CDR1 and CDR2 (germline): SGHDN, FVKESK. V lost 4 bases and J lost 3, with 9 bases in between. This CDR3 spans 13 amino acids.

Notes on this clone: A much larger clone sits a single nucleotide away, making a read error possible. The chain couples TRBV5-1 to TRBJ2-5; TRBD1 is a possible D gene (5 bases). Trimming left V 2 bases short and J 4 bases short, with 12 bases between. The CDR3 is made up of 14 amino acids. Germline-derived CDR1 and CDR2 are SGHRS and YFSETQ. The CDR3 region is CASSLVGTGETQYF. Here the CDR3 DNA reads TGCGCCAGCAGCTTAGTGGGAACAGGAGAGACCCAGTACTTC.

In this sample, this clone turned up once. The chain combines TRBV28 with TRBJ2-3; D is ambiguous. Trimming cost V 6 bases and J 0 bases, with 16 bases left between them. Germline V gene data show CDR1 as MDHEN and CDR2 as SYDVKM. The CDR3 is made up of 16 amino acids. As DNA, the CDR3 is TGTGCCAGCAGCACACCGGGTGGCGTTAGCACAGATACGCAGTATTTT. Translated, it gives CASSTPGGVSTDTQYF.

The rearrangement links TRBV4-1 to TRBJ2-2; 9 bases match TRBD2. CDR1 is MGHRA and CDR2 is YSYEKL in the germline V gene. V lost 0 bases and J lost 7; bases outside the gene matches: 6. This CDR3 is built from 16 residues. The CDR3, as DNA: TGCGCCAGCAGCCAAGAGGGACTAGCAAAGGGCGGGGAGCTGTTTTTT. This sequence encodes CASSQEGLAKGGELFF.

V usage is TRBV4-1 and J usage is TRBJ1-5; possible D gene TRBD1, 5 bases. This CDR3 has 15 amino acids. V gave up 0 bases and J gave up 1 base, with 7 bases separating them. From germline, CDR1 is MGHRA and CDR2 YSYEKL. The CDR3 loop is CASSQEPGSNQPQHF. The DNA for the CDR3 is TGCGCCAGCAGCCAAGAGCCAGGGAGCAATCAGCCCCAGCATTTT.

The chain carries TRBV19 and TRBJ2-6; D gene unclear. The germline V gene encodes CDR1 LNHDA and CDR2 SQIVND (reference sequence). V was cut by 4 bases and J by 0 bases, with 16 bases left in between. The CDR3 sequence is 18 residues long. The CDR3: CASSRGPADTSGANVLTF. CDR3 bases: TGTGCCAGTAGTAGGGGTCCTGCGGATACCTCTGGGGCCAACGTCCTGACTTTC.

The gene calls are TRBV6-1 and TRBJ1-6; 8 bases line up with TRBD1. Germline V gene lookup returns CDR1 MNHNS and CDR2 SASEGT. The trim removed 4 bases at V and 3 bases at J, leaving 8 bases unmatched. The CDR3 totals 17 residues. CDR3: CASSARTGQHYNSPLHF. The CDR3 coding sequence is TGTGCCAGCAGTGCACGGACAGGGCAGCACTATAATTCACCCCTCCACTTT.

This chain uses TRBV6-6 with TRBJ1-3; D remains unclear. CDR1 and CDR2 from the germline V gene are MNHNY and SVGAGI (reference sequence). V was cut by 1 base and J by 0 bases, with 4 bases left in between. The CDR3 contains 14 residues. The CDR3 here is CASSYWDSGNTIYF. The CDR3 region has the DNA TGTGCCAGCAGTTACTGGGACTCTGGAAACACCATATATTTT.

The chain is built from TRBV7-6 and TRBJ1-2; no reliable D call. The V gene lost 1 base and the J gene lost 2 bases, with 11 bases spanning the gap. The CDR3 is 15 amino acids. Germline V gives CDR1 SGHVS, CDR2 FNYEAQ. For the CDR3, the DNA is TGTGCCAGCAGCTTAGGATCGGGGTCGAACTATGGCTACACCTTC. Amino acids: CASSLGSGSNYGYTF.

The chain uses TRBV4-1 and TRBJ2-5; possibly TRBD2 for D (6 bases). With 4 bases removed from V and 1 base from J, the gap between germline ends came to 10 bases. Germline CDR1 MGHRA, CDR2 YSYEKL. The CDR3 contains 14 residues. CDR3 DNA sequence: TGCGCCAGCAGCCCAGGAGGGATCCAAGAGACCCAGTACTTC. Its translation is CASSPGGIQETQYF.